This is a list of T cell receptor beta chains from one sample in a study of OX40 agonist ivuxolimab in advanced cancers. TCRdb keeps only in-frame clones here, not all; method: immunoSEQ multiplex PCR. The sample includes 90,000 or so clones, roughly nine tenths seen only once; the top ten take around 2.7%. The source was CD4+ or CD8+ T cells sorted from blood, collected in a trial of the OX40 agonist ivuxolimab. Every receptor here comes from an adult with an advanced solid tumor such as melanoma, head and neck, liver or kidney cancer. Both conserved end residues are part of each CDR3. D genes are given only for firm matches. Rows give clone size only sometimes, using once, few, many, or a class for an expanded clone.

V	length	D	size	J	CDR3	DNA
TRBV6-1	15	TRBD2	-	TRBJ2-5	CASGASGSLGETQYF	TGTGCCAGCGGTGCTAGCGGGAGTCTCGGAGAGACCCAGTACTTC
TRBV9	14	-	-	TRBJ2-5	CASSVAASAGERYF	TGTGCCAGCAGCGTAGCCGCCTCGGCGGGTGAACGGTACTTC
TRBV30	12	-	-	TRBJ2-3	CAWSVGADTQYF	TGTGCCTGGAGTGTAGGGGCGGATACGCAGTATTTT
TRBV4-2	13	-	-	TRBJ1-1	CASSQVGVTEAFF	TGTGCCAGCAGCCAGGTGGGAGTCACTGAAGCTTTCTTT
TRBV29-1	13	-	-	TRBJ2-5	CSGSSPGRETQYF	TGCAGCGGATCCTCGCCGGGCAGGGAGACCCAGTACTTC
TRBV19	15	-	-	TRBJ1-2	CASTLTSTDNYGYTF	TGTGCCAGTACCCTCACGAGTACGGATAACTATGGCTACACCTTC
TRBV6-6	11	-	-	TRBJ2-7	CASSSWYEQYF	TGTGCCAGCAGTTCCTGGTACGAGCAGTACTTC
TRBV25-1	15	-	once	TRBJ2-3	CASSQTLTDTDTQYF	TGTGCCAGCAGCCAGACTCTAACCGACACAGATACGCAGTATTTT
TRBV29-1	14	TRBD1	-	TRBJ2-5	CSVRDRSSQETQYF	TGCAGCGTCCGGGACAGGTCATCCCAAGAGACCCAGTACTTC
TRBV11-3	14	-	once	TRBJ2-2	CASSPNTPAGELFF	TGTGCCAGCAGCCCTAATACGCCGGCCGGGGAGCTGTTTTTT
TRBV28	14	-	-	TRBJ2-4	CASSLIRQENIQYF	TGTGCCAGCAGTTTGATCCGGCAGGAGAACATTCAGTACTTC
TRBV6-1	12	-	-	TRBJ1-1	CASSLWNTEAFF	TGTGCCAGCAGCCTCTGGAACACTGAAGCTTTCTTT
TRBV6-6	16	TRBD1	-	TRBJ1-4	CASSSGTGVRNEKLFF	TGTGCCAGCAGCTCCGGGACAGGCGTCAGAAATGAAAAACTGTTTTTT
TRBV5-1	17	TRBD1	-	TRBJ2-2	CASSLATGTGSTGELFF	TGCGCCAGCAGCTTGGCCACCGGGACAGGGTCCACCGGGGAGCTGTTTTTT
TRBV6-5	13	-	-	TRBJ1-1	CASSLDPNTEAFF	TGTGCCAGCAGCCTTGACCCAAATACTGAAGCTTTCTTT
TRBV6-1	14	TRBD1	-	TRBJ1-2	CASSAQTGVGGYTF	TGTGCCAGCAGTGCCCAGACAGGGGTCGGAGGCTACACCTTC
TRBV7-2	17	TRBD1	-	TRBJ2-5	CASSLGRTTGGRETQYF	TGTGCCAGCAGCTTGGGGAGAACGACAGGGGGCAGGGAGACCCAGTACTTC
TRBV4-1	14	TRBD2	-	TRBJ2-3	CASSRTSATDTQYF	TGCGCCAGCAGCCGGACTAGCGCCACAGATACGCAGTATTTT
TRBV7-2	15	-	-	TRBJ2-7	CASSLAYGATYEQYF	TGTGCCAGCAGCTTAGCATATGGGGCTACCTACGAGCAGTACTTC
TRBV6-5	14	TRBD2	-	TRBJ2-7	CASTLAGDGYEQYF	TGTGCCAGCACCCTGGCGGGAGACGGTTACGAGCAGTACTTC
TRBV30	15	TRBD1	-	TRBJ2-3	CAWSPGQAFTDTQYF	TGTGCCTGGAGTCCGGGACAGGCGTTCACAGATACGCAGTATTTT
TRBV29-1	14	TRBD2	-	TRBJ2-5	CSSSGTSGGETQYF	TGCAGCTCCAGCGGGACTAGCGGAGGGGAGACCCAGTACTTC
TRBV21-1	19	-	-	TRBJ1-4	CASSFHGTGGHWDNEKLFF	TGTGCCAGCAGCTTCCACGGGACAGGGGGCCACTGGGATAATGAAAAACTGTTTTTT
TRBV5-1	15	TRBD2	-	TRBJ2-7	CASSLQSSGSDGQYF	TGCGCCAGCAGCTTGCAATCCAGCGGGAGTGATGGGCAGTACTTC
TRBV6-1	12	-	-	TRBJ1-2	CASSAWEKGYTF	TGTGCCAGCAGTGCCTGGGAGAAGGGCTACACCTTC
TRBV11-2	17	-	once	TRBJ1-3	CASSLDRRGQVRNTIYF	TGTGCCAGCAGCTTAGATAGGCGTGGGCAGGTCCGAAACACCATATATTTT
TRBV5-5	14	-	-	TRBJ1-2	CASGRRGQGAGYTF	TGTGCCAGCGGTCGACGGGGGCAGGGAGCTGGCTACACCTTC
TRBV11-3	15	TRBD1	once	TRBJ1-6	CASSFGTGGYSPLHF	TGTGCCAGCAGCTTCGGGACAGGGGGATATTCACCCCTCCACTTT
TRBV21-1	11	-	-	TRBJ2-7	CASRTVIEQYF	TGTGCCAGCAGAACAGTGATCGAGCAGTACTTC
TRBV10-1	12	-	few	TRBJ2-5	CASSSRAPSQYF	TGCGCCAGCAGTTCCCGAGCCCCTAGCCAGTACTTC
TRBV5-4	14	-	-	TRBJ1-1	CASSLDRVDTEAFF	TGTGCCAGCAGCTTGGACAGGGTCGACACTGAAGCTTTCTTT
TRBV7-9	15	TRBD1	few	TRBJ1-5	CASSRGQGINQPQHF	TGTGCCAGCAGCCGGGGACAGGGGATCAATCAGCCCCAGCATTTT
TRBV19	15	TRBD2	once	TRBJ2-1	CASRVAAGVSNEQFF	TGTGCCAGTAGGGTTGCAGCGGGAGTGAGCAATGAGCAGTTCTTC
TRBV19	13	TRBD1	few	TRBJ1-5	CASSGQSNQPQHF	TGTGCCAGCTCGGGACAGAGCAATCAGCCCCAGCATTTT
TRBV5-1	13	-	-	TRBJ2-2	CASSTQGTGELFF	TGCGCCAGCAGCACACAGGGTACCGGGGAGCTGTTTTTT
TRBV10-3	14	-	-	TRBJ1-2	CAISESAGSNGYTF	TGTGCCATCAGTGAGTCTGCGGGGTCGAATGGCTACACCTTC
TRBV5-1	16	TRBD2	-	TRBJ2-2	CASSPRTSGSTGELFF	TGCGCCAGCAGCCCAAGGACTAGCGGGAGCACCGGGGAGCTGTTTTTT
TRBV30	13	TRBD1	-	TRBJ2-7	CACEGQGAHEQYF	TGTGCCTGCGAGGGACAGGGGGCCCACGAGCAGTACTTC
TRBV5-1	15	TRBD2	-	TRBJ2-7	CASSLALAETYEQYF	TGCGCCAGCAGCTTGGCACTAGCGGAGACCTACGAGCAGTACTTC
TRBV7-3	15	-	-	TRBJ2-5	CASSQRPGAGETQYF	TGTGCCAGCAGCCAACGGCCGGGGGCTGGAGAGACCCAGTACTTC
TRBV5-6	15	TRBD1	-	TRBJ1-5	CASSSLGTGNQPQHF	TGTGCCAGCAGCTCACTCGGGACAGGCAATCAGCCCCAGCATTTT
TRBV9	15	-	-	TRBJ2-1	CASSSRENSYNEQFF	TGTGCCAGCAGCTCACGGGAAAACTCCTACAATGAGCAGTTCTTC
TRBV5-1	15	TRBD2	-	TRBJ2-1	CASSEGLAGVSEQFF	TGCGCCAGCAGCGAGGGACTAGCGGGAGTAAGCGAGCAGTTCTTC
TRBV9	17	TRBD2	-	TRBJ2-1	CASSVGGGRGSYNEQFF	TGTGCCAGCAGCGTAGGGGGCGGGAGGGGCTCCTACAATGAGCAGTTCTTC
TRBV29-1	13	-	-	TRBJ2-5	CSVEGGRMETQYF	TGCAGCGTTGAAGGAGGTAGGATGGAGACCCAGTACTTC
TRBV5-4	14	-	-	TRBJ2-2	CASSSRQITGELFF	TGTGCCAGCAGCTCTCGACAGATCACCGGGGAGCTGTTTTTT